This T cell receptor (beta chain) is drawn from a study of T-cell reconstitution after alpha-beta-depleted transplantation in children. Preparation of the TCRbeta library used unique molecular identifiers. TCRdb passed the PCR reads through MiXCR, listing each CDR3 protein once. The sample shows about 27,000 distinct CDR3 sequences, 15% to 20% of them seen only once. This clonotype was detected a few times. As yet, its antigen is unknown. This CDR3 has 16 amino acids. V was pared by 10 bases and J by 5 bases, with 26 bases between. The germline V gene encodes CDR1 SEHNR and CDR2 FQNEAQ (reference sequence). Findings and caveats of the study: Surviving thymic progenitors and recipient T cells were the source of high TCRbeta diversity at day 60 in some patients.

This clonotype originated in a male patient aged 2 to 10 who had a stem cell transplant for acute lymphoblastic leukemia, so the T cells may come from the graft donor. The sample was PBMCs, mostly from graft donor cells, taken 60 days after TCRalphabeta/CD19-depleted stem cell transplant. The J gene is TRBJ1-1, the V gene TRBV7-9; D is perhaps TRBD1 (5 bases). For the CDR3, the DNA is TGTGCCATCTCAGTCCTTAGGACCAAAGGGGAAACTGAAGCTTTCTTT. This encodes CAISVLRTKGETEAFF.